Below are 10 T cell receptor beta chains sequenced from a single sample in a study of blood T cell repertoires in COVID-19. Libraries were prepared by immunoSEQ multiplex PCR; TCRdb keeps only in-frame clonotypes and omits some of them. The sample lists 150,000 to 200,000 clones; 86% were seen once. Specimen: peripheral blood. The origin of the receptors is a man in his 70s with active or convalescent COVID-19.

The CDR3 DNA sequence: TGTGCCAGCAGCTTAGTTGACTATGAGCAGTTCTTC. Amino acid sequence: CASSLVDYEQFF. The chain recombines TRBV7-9 with TRBJ2-1; D call uncertain. Germline V gene lookup returns CDR1 SEHNR and CDR2 FQNEAQ (reference sequence). CDR3 length equals 12 residues. Trimming cost V 1 base and J 8 bases, with 6 bases left between them.

The chain joins TRBV13 to TRBJ2-7; the D is unclear. The length of the CDR3 is 11 residues. CDR1 and CDR2 (germline): PRHDT, FYEKMQ (reference sequence). V shed 5 bases and J shed 3 bases, with 5 bases lying between them. The CDR3: CASSPRYEQYF. In DNA, the CDR3 is TGTGCCAGCAGCCCCCGCTACGAGCAGTACTTC.

This rearrangement joins TRBV4-3 to TRBJ1-6; D is unresolved. Trimming removed 2 bases at V and 7 bases at J, with 12 bases between. Germline lookup yields CDR1 LGHNA and CDR2 YSLEER. The CDR3 spans 15 residues. The CDR3 reads CASSQTRLGNSPLHF. CDR3 sequence (DNA): TGCGCCAGCAGCCAAACCCGTCTGGGCAATTCACCCCTCCACTTT.

This clone has just one count. The chain has TRBV7-8 and TRBJ1-1; a weak D match, TRBD1 (6 bases). Trimming stripped 5 bases from V and 1 base from J, with 11 bases between. Germline V gives CDR1 SGHVS, CDR2 FQNEAQ. This CDR3 contains 14 residues. The CDR3 loop is CASSVARGNTEAFF. In DNA form, the CDR3 reads TGTGCCAGCAGCGTGGCCAGGGGGAACACTGAAGCTTTCTTT. Supplemented by reference TRBV7-8 and TRBJ1-1, the full variable domain reads GAGVSQSPRYKVAKRGQDVALRCDPISGHVSLFWYQQALGQGPEFLTYFQNEAQLDKSGLPSDRFFAERPEGSVSTLKIQRTQQEDSAVYLCASSVARGNTEAFFGQGTRLTVV.

This chain connects TRBV12-3 or TRBV12-4 to TRBJ1-5; D is perhaps TRBD1 (6 bases). The ends were cut back, 5 bases at V and 9 bases at J, with 11 bases in the middle. This CDR3 comprises 12 residues. For the CDR3, the DNA is TGTGCCAGCAGTCCGAGGGGGTGGCCCCAGCATTTT. Translated: CASSPRGWPQHF.

This clone appeared a single time. This chain uses TRBV7-3 with TRBJ2-2, with 8 bases matching TRBD1. V shed 4 bases, J shed 6 bases, and the junction held 4 bases outside the gene matches. This CDR3 spans 14 amino acids. In germline, CDR1 is SGHTA, CDR2 FQGTGA. The CDR3 DNA sequence: TGTGCCAGCAGCTCGACAGGGGTGGCCGGGGAGCTGTTTTTT. It codes for CASSSTGVAGELFF.

This chain uses TRBV28 with TRBJ1-1; no clear D gene. The germline gives CDR1 MDHEN, CDR2 SYDVKM. The V end lost 4 bases, the J end lost 4 bases, and 13 bases lay between the germline ends. The CDR3 contains 14 residues. The CDR3 region is CASSSYPDSTEAFF. The CDR3 nucleotides read TGTGCCAGCAGTTCCTATCCGGACTCCACTGAAGCTTTCTTT.

The genes are TRBV20-1 and TRBJ1-2, with D possibly being TRBD1 (6 bases). V was shortened by 3 bases and J by 8 bases, with 16 bases between the two germline ends. This CDR3 contains 13 residues. Looked up from germline, CDR1 is DFQATT and CDR2 is SNEGSKA (reference sequence). This chain's CDR3 is CSASLGAVGGYTF. The CDR3, as DNA: TGCAGTGCTAGTTTGGGGGCCGTCGGAGGCTACACCTTC.

V and J are TRBV7-3 and TRBJ2-2, with D tentatively TRBD2 (5 bases). CDR1 SGHTA and CDR2 FQGTGA come from the germline V gene. Between the trimmed V and J ends, which lost 5 bases and 6 bases, there was a span of 13 bases. The CDR3 extends over 14 amino acids. This chain's CDR3 is CASSRRPSSGELFF. CDR3 coding DNA: TGTGCCAGCAGCCGTCGCCCTAGCTCCGGGGAGCTGTTTTTT. Full variable domain (outside the CDR3, taken from reference TRBV7-3 and TRBJ2-2): GAGVSQTPSNKVTEKGKYVELRCDPISGHTALYWYRQSLGQGPEFLIYFQGTGAADDSGLPNDRFFAVRPEGSVSTLKIQRTERGDSAVYLCASSRRPSSGELFFGEGSRLTVL.

This clone has a handful of counts. J is TRBJ1-5 and V is TRBV28, with a tentative D call TRBD1 (6 bases). This CDR3 region has 13 residues. V was pared by 5 bases and J by 9 bases, with 14 bases between. From germline, CDR1 is MDHEN and CDR2 SYDVKM. The DNA for the CDR3 is TGTGCCAGCAGTGATGGGACACGCCGGCCCCAGCATTTT. It specifies CASSDGTRRPQHF.